This T cell receptor beta chain came from a study of cytomegalovirus exposure and HLA in healthy donors. Overall study findings and caveats: Most TCR sequences were seen very rarely across donors, but some public TCRs occurred in many.

The repertoire was sequenced with immunoSEQ multiplex PCR; TCRdb's copy has only in-frame clones and lacks some. The table shows 55,000 to 85,000 clones, with about 94% occurring only once. The roughly 120-subject validation cohort, separate from the roughly 700-subject first cohort, included the donors. The CDR3 runs to 19 residues. With 1 base removed from V and 3 bases from J, the gap between germline ends came to 25 bases. In the case of this clone: The antigen is unknown.

Sequenced: PBMCs. This TCR came from a woman under 30 in good health and CMV-seronegative. V usage is TRBV23-1 and J usage is TRBJ2-7; TRBD1 is a possible D gene (6 bases). TRBV23-1 carries the ORF label, with uncertain function. CDR3 nucleotides: TGCGCCAGCAGTCAATATGGAAGGGGGTACCAATTATTCTTCTACGAGCAGTACTTC. This translates into CASSQYGRGYQLFFYEQYF.